These T cell receptor beta chains were read from a single sample in a study of blood T cell repertoires in COVID-19. The protocol was immunoSEQ multiplex PCR, while the TCRdb copy is restricted to in-frame clones and leaves out a portion. The sample contains fewer than 80,000 clones, roughly 89% of which appear only once. The sequencing sample was made of peripheral blood. These receptor sequences come from a young man with acute or convalescent COVID-19. Both conserved end residues are part of each CDR3. The D gene is left open where the match is weak. Clone size is given for some rows only: seen once, a few or many times, or a class if the clone is expanded.

TRBV28	TRBD1	-	TRBJ2-1	TGTGCCAGCAGTTTAGAGACAGGGCTCCAGTTCTTC	CASSLETGLQFF
TRBV7-6	TRBD2	-	TRBJ2-7	TGTGCCAGCAGCTCAAGAGGCACTAGCGGGAGCTACGAGCAGTACTTC	CASSSRGTSGSYEQYF
TRBV27	-	-	TRBJ2-1	TGTGCCAGCAGTTTCCGGGAGACACGGCGGAATGAGCAGTTCTTC	CASSFRETRRNEQFF
TRBV6-5	TRBD1	-	TRBJ1-6	TGTGCCAGCAGTTATGGACAGGGTCTTGGTTCACCCCTCCACTTT	CASSYGQGLGSPLHF
TRBV14	-	-	TRBJ1-1	TGTGCCAGCAGCCAAACTCAGGGAAGGGACACTGAAGCTTTCTTT	CASSQTQGRDTEAFF
TRBV6-5	-	-	TRBJ2-3	TGTGCCAGCAGTTACCGACAGGCGCAGTATTTT	CASSYRQAQYF
TRBV4-3	-	-	TRBJ1-1	TGCGCCAGCAGCCCGACACTCATGAACACTGAAGCTTTCTTT	CASSPTLMNTEAFF
TRBV12-3/TRBV12-4	-	-	TRBJ2-7	TGTGCCAGCACCCGGACAAGCTCCTACGAGCAGTACTTC	CASTRTSSYEQYF
TRBV6-4	TRBD1	once	TRBJ1-4	TGTGCCAGCAGCCCAACAGGGGGATCAACTAATGAAAAACTGTTTTTT	CASSPTGGSTNEKLFF
TRBV4-3	-	once	TRBJ1-4	TGCGCCAGCAGCCAAAGATACACGATTGCTAATGAAAAACTGTTTTTT	CASSQRYTIANEKLFF
TRBV6-5	TRBD2	-	TRBJ2-1	TGTGCCGCCGGGCGAGGAGCGGGAGCGGGTGAGCAGTTCTTC	CAAGRGAGAGEQFF
TRBV5-1	-	-	TRBJ2-2	TGCGCCAGCAGCTTGATAGCAAAACCCACCGGGGAGCTGTTTTTT	CASSLIAKPTGELFF
TRBV15	-	-	TRBJ2-2	TGTGCCACCAGCAGAGCTGCCGGGGAGCTGTTTTTT	CATSRAAGELFF
TRBV6-5	TRBD2	once	TRBJ2-1	TGTGCCAGCCTACTAGCGGAGTACAATGAGCAGTTCTTC	CASLLAEYNEQFF
TRBV12-3/TRBV12-4	-	-	TRBJ1-6	TGTGCCAGCAGTCCACAGGGTAATTCACCCCTCCACTTT	CASSPQGNSPLHF
TRBV5-1	TRBD1	-	TRBJ1-6	TGCGCCAGCAGCTTAGCCGGGACAGGGAGATCACCCCTCCACTTT	CASSLAGTGRSPLHF
TRBV9	TRBD1	-	TRBJ1-2	TGTGCCAGCAGCGTAGCTCGAACAGGGGAGCTTTATGGCTACACCTTC	CASSVARTGELYGYTF
TRBV9	-	-	TRBJ1-6	TGTGCCAGCAGCCTAGGCGGGGGGTATTCACCCCTCCACTTT	CASSLGGGYSPLHF
TRBV6-5	-	-	TRBJ1-5	TGTGCCAGCAGCGACAGGAGCAATCAGCCCCAGCATTTT	CASSDRSNQPQHF
TRBV9	-	-	TRBJ1-5	TGTGCCAGCACGCGGGGGAGGGACGGGCAGCCCCAGCATTTT	CASTRGRDGQPQHF